The sequence of this TCR beta chain was determined in a study of radiation and T cells in renal cell carcinoma. TCRdb's copy holds only in-frame clones and misses some; the assay was immunoSEQ multiplex PCR. The sample contains more than 60,000 clones, less than 90% of which appear only once. Findings and caveats of the study: In blood, top tumor clones expanded by 2 weeks, shrinking by 4. Without pretreatment biopsies, baseline tumor clonotype presence was undetermined.

Time point indicated: blood 4 weeks post-SBRT, at nephrectomy. Treatment given: 15 Gy SBRT to primary tumor, nephrectomy 4 weeks later. Nephrectomy followed 15 Gy stereotactic body radiation by 4 weeks. Radiation-treated patients gave blood at baseline, week 2 and week 4. The V segment lost 6 bases and the J segment 2 bases; nucleotides outside the gene matches: 9. The CDR3 spans 16 residues. Germline V gene sequence: CDR1 SGHTA, CDR2 FQGNSA. On this clone: Its antigen is as yet unknown.

The specimen comprised blood, sampled from a patient whose treatment included radiotherapy and nephrectomy. This sequence originates from a woman in her fifties or sixties with renal cell carcinoma. J is TRBJ2-3 and V is TRBV7-2; 9 bases are a match to TRBD2. CDR3 loop: CASRLQTSGYTDTQYF. CDR3 in DNA: TGTGCCAGCAGATTGCAGACTAGCGGCTACACAGATACGCAGTATTTT.